The present T cell receptor beta chain was sequenced within a study of blood T cell repertoires in COVID-19. Study-level background: Samples taken during acute and convalescent COVID-19 were collected in the United States, Italy and Spain.

Study processing details: Reference gene primer amplification in the assay estimated nucleated cell counts. Data came from immunoSEQ multiplex PCR; TCRdb stores just in-frame clones and leaves some out. V and J calls and clone size are given by that table; D and trimming were obtained from the DNA. The sample includes roughly 230,000 clones, 89% of them seen just once. As to this clone: The junction does not match germline at one end; this may be a read error.

CDR1 KGHSH and CDR2 LQKENI come from the germline V gene. The CDR3 totals 11 residues. The chain combines TRBV18 with TRBJ2-5, with 9 bases identical to TRBD1. The sample was peripheral blood. The TCR comes from a woman aged 40 to 49 who had recovered from COVID-19. The CDR3 loop reads CASSPGQGTHF. The CDR3 DNA reads TGTGCCAGCTCACCAGGACAGGGGACTCACTTC. Variable domain in full (rest from reference TRBV18 and TRBJ2-5): NAGVMQNPRHLVRRRGQEARLRCSPMKGHSHVYWYRQLPEEGLKFMVYLQKENIIDESGMPKERFSAEFPKEGPSILRIQQVVRGDSAAYFCASSPGQGTHFGPGTRLLVL.